This paragraph reports one TCR beta chain. Its antigen remains unidentified. The data belong to a study of beta chain features in type 1 diabetes. Expressed TCRB transcripts got sequenced, as all isolated RNA was reverse transcribed. Sequencing used immunoSEQ multiplex PCR; TCRdb keeps in-frame clones, though not all of them. The data show 250,000 to 300,000 clones, 20% to 25% seen once. Trimming left V 4 bases short and J 0 bases short, with 11 bases between. Germline CDR1 reads SQVTM; CDR2 reads ANQGSEA. This CDR3 is built from 14 residues. Staining for CD45RO/CCR7/CD25/CD127/CD95/CD27 allowed sorting of CD4+ naive, central memory, regulatory and stem cell-like memory cells. Each sorted fraction was over 95% pure. Findings and limits, study-wide: High-TCR-expressing cells could be over-represented by cDNA sequencing. The study found moderately but significantly shorter TCRB CDR3s in all four CD4+ subsets of Type 1 diabetes patients.

The sample consisted of naive CD4+ T cells from blood. The TCR was taken from a woman between 25 and 40 years old with type 1 diabetes. J is TRBJ2-3 and V is TRBV29-1; TRBD1 might be the D (6 bases). The CDR3 sequence: CSVGLGASTDTQYF. CDR3 nucleotide sequence: TGCAGCGTTGGCCTGGGGGCTAGCACAGATACGCAGTATTTT.